Listed below are T cell receptor beta chains from one sample, sequenced in a study of graft-versus-host responses after intestinal transplantation. Method: immunoSEQ multiplex PCR; TCRdb's copy keeps in-frame clones and lacks some. The table shows over 15,000 clones, with 85% to 95% occurring only once. The sequences come from PBMCs, collected 23 days after intestinal transplant. The receptor set was obtained from a human patient who received an intestinal transplant, so some T cells may come from the graft donor. CDR3s include the opening cysteine and the closing phenylalanine or tryptophan. The D gene is left open where the match is weak. Rows give clone size only sometimes, using once, few, many, or a class for an expanded clone.

clone_size j_call d_call v_call cdr3_nt cdr3_aa
. TRBJ1-4 TRBD1 TRBV11-3 TGTGCCAGCAGCTCACGGGACAGGGATGAAAAACTGTTTTTT CASSSRDRDEKLFF
once TRBJ2-7 . TRBV4-1 TGCGCCAGCAGCCAATCGGAGGGAGGCGGGGCGGTCCCCTACGAGCAGTACTTC CASSQSEGGGAVPYEQYF
. TRBJ2-7 . TRBV5-4 TGTGCCAGCAGCTTCATGGGTCTACTCTCCTACGAGCAGTACTTC CASSFMGLLSYEQYF
. TRBJ1-5 TRBD1 TRBV6-1 TGTGCCAGCAGTGACCACAGGGGTGGGGGAAATCAGCCCCAGCATTTT CASSDHRGGGNQPQHF
. TRBJ2-1 TRBD1 TRBV2 TGTGCCAGCAGTGAAGTCGCGACAGGGGCCTACAATGAGCAGTTCTTC CASSEVATGAYNEQFF
once TRBJ2-2 TRBD2 TRBV7-8 TGTGCCAGCAGCTTAGGGACAGGAGCGGGGGGCACCGGGGAGCTGTTTTTT CASSLGTGAGGTGELFF
. TRBJ2-7 . TRBV7-7 TGTGCCAGCAGCGAACCCCAGGGTTACGAGCAGTACTTC CASSEPQGYEQYF
. TRBJ2-1 TRBD2 TRBV9 TGTGCCAGCAGCGTAGCTTCTCTAGCGGGACCCCGAAAGACCTACAATGAGCAGTTCTTC CASSVASLAGPRKTYNEQFF
. TRBJ2-7 . TRBV30 TGTGCCTGGAGTGTGGTGGGTAACTCCTACGAGCAGTACTTC CAWSVVGNSYEQYF
. TRBJ2-3 TRBD1 TRBV7-6 TGTGCCAGCAGCCCGGACAGGGTACTTGCAGATACGCAGTATTTT CASSPDRVLADTQYF
. TRBJ2-1 TRBD2 TRBV14 TGTGCCAGCAGCCAAGATCCAGGACTAGCGGGAGGATCCTACTACAATGAGCAGTTCTTC CASSQDPGLAGGSYYNEQFF
. TRBJ2-2 . TRBV6-1 TGTGCCAGCAGTTCGGGACACACCGGGGAGCTGTTTTTT CASSSGHTGELFF
. TRBJ1-2 . TRBV4-1 TGCGCCAGCAGCCAAGAACGGGGACCCAACTATGGCTACACCTTC CASSQERGPNYGYTF
. TRBJ1-1 . TRBV6-1 TGTGCCAGCAGTGAGGACAGTTTTGGAGCTTTCTTT CASSEDSFGAFF
. TRBJ1-2 . TRBV4-1 TGCGCCAGCAGCCAAGGCGAGAATGGCTACACCTTC CASSQGENGYTF
. TRBJ2-1 . TRBV11-2 TGTGCCAGCAGCCCAGAGCGGGCTGAGCAGTTCTTC CASSPERAEQFF
. TRBJ1-2 TRBD1 TRBV13 TGTGCCAGCAGCTTGGGGACAGACTATGGCTACACCTTC CASSLGTDYGYTF
. TRBJ2-7 . TRBV4-1 TGCGCCAGCAGCCAAGGAGTAAGGGGCGGCTACGAGCAGTACTTC CASSQGVRGGYEQYF
once TRBJ1-5 . TRBV5-6 TGTGCCAGCAGCAAAGGGGGCAATCAGCCCCAGCATTTT CASSKGGNQPQHF
. TRBJ2-3 TRBD2 TRBV7-2 TGTGCCAGCAGGGAGACTAGCTCATGGGATACGCAGTATTTT CASRETSSWDTQYF
. TRBJ2-7 . TRBV7-6 TGTGCCAGCAGCTTAGGGGTGGGGAACGAGCAGTACTTC CASSLGVGNEQYF
. TRBJ2-1 . TRBV27 TGTGCCAGCAGTTTGCGGGTGAGATCCTACAATGAGCAGTTCTTC CASSLRVRSYNEQFF
. TRBJ1-4 TRBD1 TRBV6-1 TGTGCCAGCAGTGAACTCTTGGGGTATGGACAGGGGGGTGAAAAACTGTTTTTT CASSELLGYGQGGEKLFF
. TRBJ2-7 . TRBV19 TGTGCCAGTAGTATTGGACGAGGGCCTGGAATCTACGAGCAGTACTTC CASSIGRGPGIYEQYF
. TRBJ2-2 TRBD1 TRBV5-6 TGTGCCAGCAGCTTAGGGACAGGGAACACCGGGGAGCTGTTTTTT CASSLGTGNTGELFF
. TRBJ1-3 . TRBV9 TGTGCCAGCAGCGCACTGACAGGCTACTCTGGAAACACCATATATTTT CASSALTGYSGNTIYF
. TRBJ2-5 . TRBV6-5 TGTGCCAGCAGTTACGGGGAGACCCAGTACTTC CASSYGETQYF
. TRBJ2-6 . TRBV28 TGTGCCAGCAGGTTTCTGAGCTCTGGGGCCAACGTCCTGACTTTC CASRFLSSGANVLTF
once TRBJ2-2 TRBD2 TRBV19 TGTGCCAGTAGTTTTAACAGGGATCCCCTAGCGGGAGAGCGATTTGCGAACACCGGGGAGCTGTTTTTT CASSFNRDPLAGERFANTGELFF